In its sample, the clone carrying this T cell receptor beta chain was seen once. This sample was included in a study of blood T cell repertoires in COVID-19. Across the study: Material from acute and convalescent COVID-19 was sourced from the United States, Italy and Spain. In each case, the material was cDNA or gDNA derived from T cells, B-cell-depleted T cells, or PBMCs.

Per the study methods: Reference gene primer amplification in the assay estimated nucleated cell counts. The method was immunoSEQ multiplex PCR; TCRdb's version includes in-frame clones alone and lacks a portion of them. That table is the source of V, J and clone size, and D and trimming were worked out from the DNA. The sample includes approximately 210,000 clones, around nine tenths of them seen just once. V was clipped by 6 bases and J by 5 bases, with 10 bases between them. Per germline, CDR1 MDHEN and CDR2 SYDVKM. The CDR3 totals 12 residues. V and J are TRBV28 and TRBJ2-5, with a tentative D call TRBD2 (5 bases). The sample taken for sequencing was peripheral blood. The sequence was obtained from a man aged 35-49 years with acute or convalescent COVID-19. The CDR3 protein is CASSTRRETQYF. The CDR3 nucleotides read TGTGCCAGCAGCACCCGGAGGGAGACCCAGTACTTC.